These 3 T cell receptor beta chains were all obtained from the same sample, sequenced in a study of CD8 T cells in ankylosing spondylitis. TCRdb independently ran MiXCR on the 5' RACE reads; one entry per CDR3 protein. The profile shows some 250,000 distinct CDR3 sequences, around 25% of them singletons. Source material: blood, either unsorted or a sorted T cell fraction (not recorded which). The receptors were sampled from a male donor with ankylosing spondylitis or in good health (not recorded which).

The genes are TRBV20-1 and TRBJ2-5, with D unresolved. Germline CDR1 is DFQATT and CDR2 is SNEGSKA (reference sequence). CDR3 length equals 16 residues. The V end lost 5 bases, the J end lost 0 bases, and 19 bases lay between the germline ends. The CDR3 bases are TGCAGTGCTCCCCTTAGAGGCAGGCCAAACCAAGAGACCCAGTACTTC. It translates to CSAPLRGRPNQETQYF.

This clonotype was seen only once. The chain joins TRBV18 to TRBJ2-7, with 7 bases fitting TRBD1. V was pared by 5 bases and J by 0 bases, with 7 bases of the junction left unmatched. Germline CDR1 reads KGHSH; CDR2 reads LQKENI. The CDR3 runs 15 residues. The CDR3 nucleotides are TGTGCCAGCTCAACCGGGACAGTTAGCTCCTACGAGCAGTACTTC. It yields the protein CASSTGTVSSYEQYF.

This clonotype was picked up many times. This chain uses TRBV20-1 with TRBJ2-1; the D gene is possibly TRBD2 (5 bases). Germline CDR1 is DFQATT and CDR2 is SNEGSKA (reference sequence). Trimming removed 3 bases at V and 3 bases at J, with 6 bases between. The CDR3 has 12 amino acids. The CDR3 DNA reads TGCAGTGCTAGCGGGGACTACAATGAGCAGTTCTTC. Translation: CSASGDYNEQFF.